One TCR beta chain is described in this entry. Antigen unknown. These data are taken from a study of blood T cells in healthy people across ages. The study, taken as a whole, reports: Because donor CMV status was unknown, expanded clonotype changes were possibly confounded.

The CDR3 runs to 12 residues. Germline V gene sequence: CDR1 LNHNV, CDR2 YYDKDF (reference sequence). V was trimmed by 0 bases and J by 5 bases, leaving 4 bases between them. Next came a second PCR, run for about 6 to 11 cycles, which used a sample-barcoded 5' primer along with a J-beta primer mix. A template-switch adaptor with 12 random nucleotides tagged each cDNA molecule. TCRdb called the 5' RACE reads again in MiXCR, with one record for every CDR3 protein. In the table there are 450,000 to 600,000 distinct CDR3 sequences, around a quarter of which are singletons. A further study also used this sample, focusing on T cells of mothers and their children.

This receptor was identified in a boy aged 2 to 9 in good health. J is TRBJ1-1 and V is TRBV15; D call uncertain. Sequenced material: blood. CDR3 sequence: CATSRDQTEAFF. CDR3 in DNA: TGTGCCACCAGCAGAGATCAAACTGAAGCTTTCTTT.